This TCR beta chain emerged from a study of a mutant IDH1 vaccine in newly diagnosed glioma. Whole-study context: Vaccines were first given 4-6 weeks after radiotherapy alone, or with temozolomide cycles. Patients got radiotherapy, temozolomide, or both beforehand, and most got both. Study-wide points: Whatever changes occurred in top peripheral T cell clonotypes seemed unrelated to pseudoprogression.

The CDR3 extends over 14 amino acids. V lost 2 bases to trimming and J lost 7 bases; unmatched junction nucleotides: 7. CDR1 GTSNPN and CDR2 SVGIG come from the germline V gene (reference sequence). The sample's time point: week 35, safety follow-up. Each dose delivered 300 ug of mutant IDH1 20-mer peptide subcutaneously with imiquimod. Here immunoSEQ multiplex PCR was the method, and the copy in TCRdb shows in-frame clones only, minus some. The sample lists around 60,000 clones, around 84% occurring once. A remark on this clone: The antigen remains undetermined.

This rearrangement joins TRBV30 to TRBJ2-5; 10 nucleotides match TRBD1. The sequencing here drew on PBMCs, taken from a glioma patient whose treatment included an IDH1 peptide vaccine. The receptor was derived from a man aged 30 to 39 with glioma. CDR3 DNA sequence: TGTGCCTGGAGTCGGACAGGGGGTTTAGCGACCCAGTACTTC. It specifies CAWSRTGGLATQYF.